The next 17 T cell receptor beta chains were all read from a single sample in a study of OX40 agonist ivuxolimab in advanced cancers. Generated by immunoSEQ multiplex PCR, the TCRdb table keeps only in-frame clones and is missing some. The sample lists about 46,000 clones; about 89% were seen once. The source was CD4+ or CD8+ T cells sorted from blood, collected in a trial of the OX40 agonist ivuxolimab. The receptors stem from an adult with an advanced solid tumor such as melanoma, head and neck, liver or kidney cancer.

The chain employs TRBV5-6 and TRBJ2-4; D perhaps matches TRBD2 (5 bases). Germline assignment: CDR1 SGHDT and CDR2 YYEEEE. The CDR3 runs 13 residues. V lost 4 bases, J lost 8 bases, and 13 bases lay in between. CDR3 bases: TGTGCCAGCAGCCGGGGTGGCACCGACATTCAGTACTTC. Residues: CASSRGGTDIQYF.

V gene TRBV7-8 combines with J gene TRBJ2-5, with D unclear. V dropped 2 bases and J dropped 5 bases, with 9 bases sitting between them. Germline CDR1 and CDR2: SGHVS and FQNEAQ. This CDR3 is 13 amino acids long. The CDR3 bases are TGTGCCAGCAGCTTATCGGGCGGTGAGACCCAGTACTTC. Amino acid sequence: CASSLSGGETQYF.

This sequence joins TRBV4-1 and TRBJ1-1, with 7 bases fitting TRBD1. V lost 4 bases and J lost 2; bases outside the gene matches: 4. Germline V gene data show CDR1 as MGHRA and CDR2 as YSYEKL. The CDR3 has 14 amino acids. CDR3 sequence: CASSLGTDNTEAFF. The CDR3 coding sequence is TGCGCCAGCAGCCTCGGGACAGATAACACTGAAGCTTTCTTT.

The gene calls are TRBV6-5 and TRBJ2-1, with a possible D match to TRBD1 (6 bases). Trimming stripped 6 bases from V and 9 bases from J, with 18 bases between. Germline CDR1 and CDR2: MNHEY and SVGAGI. CDR3 size: 14 residues. The CDR3 loop is CASSRYSGGAEQFF. As DNA, the CDR3 is TGTGCCAGCAGCAGGTACTCTGGGGGCGCTGAGCAGTTCTTC.

The rearrangement uses TRBV19 and TRBJ1-5; D is uncertain. From germline, CDR1 is LNHDA and CDR2 SQIVND (reference sequence). Trimming left V 3 bases short and J 7 bases short, with 16 bases between. The length of the CDR3 is 15 residues. CDR3 amino acids: CASSIWEHRSQPQHF. The DNA of the CDR3 is TGTGCCAGTAGTATCTGGGAACATAGGAGCCAGCCCCAGCATTTT. The complete variable domain, with remaining parts taken from reference TRBV19 and TRBJ1-5, reads DGGITQSPKYLFRKEGQNVTLSCEQNLNHDAMYWYRQDPGQGLRLIYYSQIVNDFQKGDIAEGYSVSREKKESFPLTVTSAQKNPTAFYLCASSIWEHRSQPQHFGDGTRLSIL.

This chain joins TRBV11-2 and TRBJ1-2, with no clear D. CDR3 length: 16 residues. The germline CDR1 and CDR2 sequences are SGHAT and FQNNGV. Trimming left V 0 bases short and J 3 bases short, with 14 bases between. CDR3 in amino acids: CASSLDLERAYYGYTF. The CDR3 nucleotides read TGTGCCAGCAGCTTAGATCTAGAACGGGCCTACTATGGCTACACCTTC.

CDR3 sequence reads: CASSLDRGYSYEQYF. CDR3 sequence (DNA): TGTGCCAGCAGCTTGGACAGGGGATACTCCTACGAGCAGTACTTC. The chain joins TRBV5-5 to TRBJ2-7, with 7 bases identical to TRBD1. The CDR3 contains 15 residues. V lost 0 bases to trimming and J lost 0 bases; unmatched junction nucleotides: 3. Germline assignment: CDR1 SGHKS and CDR2 YYEKEE (reference sequence).

V and J are TRBV13 and TRBJ2-7, with D uncertain. V was trimmed by 5 bases and J by 5 bases, leaving 10 bases between them. Looked up from germline, CDR1 is PRHDT and CDR2 is FYEKMQ (reference sequence). This CDR3 is 12 amino acids long. The CDR3 is CASSPVGNEQYF. As DNA, the CDR3 is TGTGCCAGCAGCCCCGTTGGGAACGAGCAGTACTTC.

The genes are TRBV4-3 and TRBJ2-7; 7 bases are shared with TRBD1. After removal of 5 bases from V and 0 bases from J, the junction contained 4 bases not matched to a gene. Germline lookup yields CDR1 LGHNA and CDR2 YSLEER. This CDR3 has 14 amino acids. CDR3 loop: CASSRDSLSYEQYF. The DNA of the CDR3 is TGCGCCAGCAGCAGGGACAGCCTCTCCTACGAGCAGTACTTC.

The chain is built from TRBV15 and TRBJ1-4, with 10 bases identical to TRBD1. The germline V gene encodes CDR1 LNHNV and CDR2 YYDKDF (reference sequence). CDR3 length: 16 residues. The ends lost 1 base at V and 10 bases at J; junction bases unmatched: 9. The CDR3 DNA is TGTGCCACCAGCAGAGTACCGGGACAGGGGTTGGGAAAACTGTTTTTT. Residues: CATSRVPGQGLGKLFF.

The chain recombines TRBV4-3 with TRBJ2-7; unclear D gene. The CDR3 length is 15 residues. The V gene lost 1 base and the J gene lost 0 bases, with 10 bases spanning the gap. The germline gives CDR1 LGHNA, CDR2 YSLEER. The CDR3 loop reads CASSQGDGLSYEQYF. CDR3 DNA sequence: TGCGCCAGCAGCCAAGGGGATGGCCTCTCCTACGAGCAGTACTTC.

This sequence joins TRBV7-8 and TRBJ2-3, with D uncertain. This CDR3 is 14 amino acids long. Looked up from germline, CDR1 is SGHVS and CDR2 is FQNEAQ. V shed 0 bases and J shed 6 bases, with 10 bases lying between them. The CDR3 DNA reads as TGTGCCAGCAGCTTAGCCTCAGCAGCGGATACGCAGTATTTT. Its translation is CASSLASAADTQYF.

V usage is TRBV4-1 and J usage is TRBJ2-1; D gene ambiguous. The CDR3 is 13 residues long. CDR1 is MGHRA and CDR2 is YSYEKL in the germline V gene. V lost 5 bases and J 4 bases, leaving 9 bases between the germline ends. The DNA for the CDR3 is TGCGCCAGCAGCGTTATGGGGTACAATGAGCAGTTCTTC. Residues: CASSVMGYNEQFF.

The rearrangement uses TRBV27 and TRBJ2-7, with 7 bases matching TRBD2. V shed 4 bases, J shed 2 bases, and the junction held 5 bases outside the gene matches. CDR3 length: 14 amino acids. CDR1 is MNHEY and CDR2 is SMNVEV in the germline V gene (reference sequence). The CDR3 DNA is TGTGCCAGCAGTTACGGGGGGACCGCCTACGAGCAGTACTTC. Translation: CASSYGGTAYEQYF.

The chain recombines TRBV27 with TRBJ2-7; 7 bases match TRBD1. The V gene end was trimmed by 3 bases and the J gene end by 4 bases; junction bases not matched to a gene: 9. The CDR3 contains 15 residues. Per the germline V gene, CDR1 is MNHEY and CDR2 is SMNVEV (reference sequence). CDR3 nucleotides: TGTGCCAGCAGTTTGTTTGACAGGGTTGAGTACGAGCAGTACTTC. Amino acids: CASSLFDRVEYEQYF.

The rearrangement joins TRBV7-2 to TRBJ2-1; TRBD2 aligns across 8 bases. The germline CDR1 and CDR2 sequences are SGHTA and FQGNSA. V lost 4 bases and J lost 2; bases outside the gene matches: 7. The CDR3 has 16 amino acids. Written as DNA, the CDR3 is TGTGCCAGCAGCTCCCCGGGACTAGGCACCTACAATGAGCAGTTCTTC. Translating it yields CASSSPGLGTYNEQFF. The full variable domain, completed using reference TRBV7-2 and TRBJ2-1, is GAGVSQSPSNKVTEKGKDVELRCDPISGHTALYWYRQSLGQGLEFLIYFQGNSAPDKSGLPSDRFSAERTGGSVSTLTIQRTQQEDSAVYLCASSSPGLGTYNEQFFGPGTRLTVL.

The V gene is TRBV7-6, the J gene TRBJ2-7, with TRBD1 matching 9 bases. J gave up 4 bases and V 5 bases, and 6 bases lay outside the gene matches. CDR3 length equals 14 residues. The germline V gene encodes CDR1 SGHVS and CDR2 FNYEAQ. CDR3 bases: TGTGCCAGCAGCCAGGGACAGGGAGGTTACGAGCAGTACTTC. It specifies CASSQGQGGYEQYF. Drawing the rest from reference TRBV7-6 and TRBJ2-7, the complete variable domain is GAGVSQSPRYKVTKRGQDVALRCDPISGHVSLYWYRQALGQGPEFLTYFNYEAQQDKSGLPNDRFSAERPEGSISTLTIQRTEQRDSAMYRCASSQGQGGYEQYFGPGTRLTVT.